A selection of T cell receptor beta chains follows, all from one sample in a study of identical twins. TCRdb used MiXCR to reprocess the 5' RACE reads, holding one entry per CDR3 protein. The top ten clones hold about 0.52% of a sample with about 460,000 distinct CDR3 sequences, about 14% of them seen once. The same sample was also used in a study of yellow fever vaccine responses in identical twins.

Sequences were obtained from CD4+ T cells sorted from blood. Receptors originate from a woman younger than 30 in good health. The conserved cysteine and the conserved F or W are not part of the CDR3 here. Size values are once, few and many counts, or a class for expanded clones, and some rows have none.

few | TRBJ1-1 | TRBV6-5 | ASSLNGANLNTEAF
few | TRBJ2-3 | TRBV6-1 | ASSEGGSGGLTSPPSDTQY
- | TRBJ1-1 | TRBV3-1 | ASSQMWIDDGEAEAF
few | TRBJ2-1 | TRBV4-3 | ASSQNPPVAGAGVFNEQF
- | TRBJ2-3 | TRBV4-2 | ASSGREGSTDTQY
- | TRBJ1-2 | TRBV6-5 | ASSYSSGSANT
- | TRBJ2-6 | TRBV5-6 | AIGPGLLCSGANVLT
many | TRBJ1-2 | TRBV5-1 | ASSLGTGKALDGYT
few | TRBJ2-7 | TRBV29-1 | SVGTGNEQY
- | TRBJ2-5 | TRBV18 | ASSPSLQETQY
- | TRBJ2-1 | TRBV28 | ASSSNRGYEQF
- | TRBJ2-7 | TRBV7-8 | ASSLALSTPGISYEQY
- | TRBJ1-5 | TRBV7-9 | ASSPGQGWGQPQH
- | TRBJ2-5 | TRBV2 | ASSAPDRQETQY
- | TRBJ1-6 | TRBV25-1 | ASSESTAGDNSPLH
- | TRBJ2-1 | TRBV6-1 | ASRGSSSYNEQF
many | TRBJ2-1 | TRBV12-3/TRBV12-4 | ASSLVGDRSNEQF
few | TRBJ2-6 | TRBV12-3/TRBV12-4 | ASSLPPISGANVLT
few | TRBJ1-5 | TRBV28 | ASSRTGSQPQH
- | TRBJ2-1 | TRBV12-3/TRBV12-4 | ASSPLIEPDPYNEQF
few | TRBJ2-1 | TRBV20-1 | SASSRGVSYNEQF
few | TRBJ1-4 | TRBV27 | ASSQSARGEKLF
few | TRBJ1-6 | TRBV5-1 | ASSLTRESPLH
- | TRBJ2-1 | TRBV10-2 | ASSEIISNEQF
- | TRBJ2-5 | TRBV12-3/TRBV12-4 | ASSITQGKYETQY
few | TRBJ1-1 | TRBV15 | ATSNRLNTEAF
few | TRBJ2-1 | TRBV10-3 | AISAPKGGEQF
few | TRBJ2-1 | TRBV4-3 | ASSQERNGYNEQF
few | TRBJ2-7 | TRBV12-3/TRBV12-4 | ASTHPSGGVYEQY
- | TRBJ2-3 | TRBV3-1 | ASSTQVSGGTLDTQY
- | TRBJ2-1 | TRBV27 | ASSLSRGSEQF
- | TRBJ1-2 | TRBV6-1 | ASTKTGGGGYT
few | TRBJ2-7 | TRBV7-9 | ASSLSGNYEQY
- | TRBJ2-2 | TRBV4-3 | ASSQPPGTGELF
- | TRBJ1-2 | TRBV12-5 | ASGTLPNYGYT
- | TRBJ2-3 | TRBV28 | ASSSPGTSGGNRVDTQY
few | TRBJ2-3 | TRBV7-2 | ASSTKALTDTQY
few | TRBJ2-2 | TRBV4-1 | ASRRRGGPDPGELF
- | TRBJ2-1 | TRBV7-2 | ASSLLGHYNEQF
- | TRBJ2-5 | TRBV7-7 | ASSLVGWEPGETQY
- | TRBJ2-2 | TRBV5-6 | ASSLSLAGAFTGELF
few | TRBJ2-1 | TRBV14 | ASSAAALGEQF
many | TRBJ1-5 | TRBV29-1 | SVSRGQGQPQH
- | TRBJ1-6 | TRBV6-5 | ASSYSARTDYNSPLH
- | TRBJ2-2 | TRBV5-1 | ASIQTGGETGELF
- | TRBJ2-7 | TRBV11-2 | ASNTGTGSKLSSYEQY
few | TRBJ2-5 | TRBV12-3/TRBV12-4 | ASSGTGTGNQETQY
- | TRBJ2-1 | TRBV4-3 | ASSQDPTGGPVNEQF
- | TRBJ2-7 | TRBV28 | ASRADPGRYEQY
few | TRBJ2-3 | TRBV7-9 | ASSRRLAASTDTQY
- | TRBJ1-6 | TRBV7-2 | ASSSGRESSPLH
- | TRBJ1-5 | TRBV2 | ASSEPGQFQH
- | TRBJ2-7 | TRBV6-1 | ASSPTAGLGGYEQY
- | TRBJ2-1 | TRBV6-1 | ASRRQGYNEQF